This T cell receptor beta chain appears in the sequencing data of a study of OX40 agonist ivuxolimab in advanced cancers. Study at large: Patients with hepatocellular carcinoma, melanoma, renal cell or head and neck cancer made up the dose-escalation patients. A history of anti-PD-1, anti-PD-L1 or anti-CTLA-4 therapy was acceptable, and roughly 40% had some. One hepatocellular carcinoma and a couple of cutaneous melanoma patients partially responded.

This CDR3 contains 14 residues. CDR1 and CDR2 (germline): SGHRS, YFSETQ. Trimming stripped 0 bases from V and 2 bases from J, with 8 bases between. Blood samples were obtained at baseline, cycle 4 day 1, and cycle 7 day 1. The repertoire was sequenced with immunoSEQ multiplex PCR; TCRdb's copy has only in-frame clones and lacks some. The table includes under 80,000 clones, about 93% detected once. On this clone itself: Other DNA sequences from this sample encode an identical CDR3 as well.

The origin of this receptor is an adult with an advanced solid tumor such as melanoma, head and neck, liver or kidney cancer. The sample was CD4+ or CD8+ T cells sorted from blood, taken in a trial of the OX40 agonist ivuxolimab. V is TRBV5-1 and J is TRBJ1-1; D gene unclear. CDR3 coding DNA: TGCGCCAGCAGCTTGGACAGACCCAACACTGAAGCTTTCTTT. This encodes CASSLDRPNTEAFF.